This T cell receptor beta chain was identified during a study of T cell responses to AZD1222 COVID-19 vaccine. Profiled with immunoSEQ multiplex PCR; TCRdb holds only in-frame clones, not every one. This sample has roughly 200,000 clones; around 93% occur once, and the top ten carry about 1%. J gave up 2 bases and V 4 bases, and 11 bases lay outside the gene matches. Per germline, CDR1 SGHDT and CDR2 YYEEEE. CDR3 size: 16 residues. The sequence was collected from an adult who received the MenACWY meningococcal vaccine as a control. The gene calls are TRBV5-6 and TRBJ2-7, with 8 positions matching TRBD2. Sequences were derived from peripheral blood, sampled 28 days after the second dose of the MenACWY control vaccine. The CDR3 loop reads CASSRGDSGVTYEQYF. CDR3 nucleotides: TGTGCCAGCAGCCGGGGGGATAGCGGGGTAACCTACGAGCAGTACTTC.